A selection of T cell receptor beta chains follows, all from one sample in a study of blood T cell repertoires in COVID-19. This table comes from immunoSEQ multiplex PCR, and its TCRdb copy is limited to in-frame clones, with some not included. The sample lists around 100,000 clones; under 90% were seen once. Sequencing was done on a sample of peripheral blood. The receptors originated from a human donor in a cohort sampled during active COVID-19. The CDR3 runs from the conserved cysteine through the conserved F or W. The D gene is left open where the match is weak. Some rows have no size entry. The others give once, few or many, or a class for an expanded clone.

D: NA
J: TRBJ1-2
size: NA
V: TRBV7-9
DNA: TGTGCCAGCAGCTTAGCAGGGGTGGACTATGGCTACACCTTC
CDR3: CASSLAGVDYGYTF

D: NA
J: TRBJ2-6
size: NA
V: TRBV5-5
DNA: TGTGCCAGCAGCTCGGGCGACTCGGGAGGGGCCAACGTCCTGACTTTC
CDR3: CASSSGDSGGANVLTF

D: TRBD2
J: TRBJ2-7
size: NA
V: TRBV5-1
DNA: TGCGCCAGCAGCCCCGGATTGACTAGCGGCTCCTACGAGCAGTACTTC
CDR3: CASSPGLTSGSYEQYF

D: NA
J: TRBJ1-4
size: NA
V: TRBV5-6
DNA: TGTGCCAGCAGCCGCCCAGGGGAAAGCGAAAAACTGTTTTTT
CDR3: CASSRPGESEKLFF

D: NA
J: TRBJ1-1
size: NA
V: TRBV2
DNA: TGTGCCAGCAGCCAGAGGACAAGCGGGACTGAAGCTTTCTTT
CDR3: CASSQRTSGTEAFF

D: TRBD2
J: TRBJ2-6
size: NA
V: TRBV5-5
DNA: TGTGCCAGCAGCTTACTTTCGGGGGGAACTGGGGCCAACGTCCTGACTTTC
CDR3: CASSLLSGGTGANVLTF

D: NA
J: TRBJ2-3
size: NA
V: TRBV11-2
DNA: TGTGCCAGCAGCTACCAGTTTACGCAGTATTTT
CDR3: CASSYQFTQYF

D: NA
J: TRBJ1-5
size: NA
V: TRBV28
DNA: TGTGCCAGCAGTTTTCAAAGCAATCAGCCCCAGCATTTT
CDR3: CASSFQSNQPQHF

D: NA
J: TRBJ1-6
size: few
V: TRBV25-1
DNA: TGTGCCAGCAGTGAATATGACAGGTATAATTCACCCCTCCACTTT
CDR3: CASSEYDRYNSPLHF

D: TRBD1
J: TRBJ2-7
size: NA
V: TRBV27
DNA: TGTGCCAGCAGGGCAGGGACAGGGTCCTACGAGCAGTACTTC
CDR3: CASRAGTGSYEQYF

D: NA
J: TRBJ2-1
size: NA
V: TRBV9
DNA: TGTGCCAGCAGCGTATCGGGTAGCTCTTACAATGAGCAGTTCTTC
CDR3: CASSVSGSSYNEQFF

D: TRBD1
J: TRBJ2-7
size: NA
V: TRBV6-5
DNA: TGTGCCGTCAGTAGGGGGCGCTCCTACGAGCAGTACTTC
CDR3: CAVSRGRSYEQYF

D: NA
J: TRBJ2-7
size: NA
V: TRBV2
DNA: TGTGCCAGCCAACTAGTGGGTATAGGCGAGCAGTACTTC
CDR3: CASQLVGIGEQYF

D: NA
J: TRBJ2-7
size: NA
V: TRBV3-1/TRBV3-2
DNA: TGTGCCAGCAGCCAAGGAAGGGGACAAGGTTCTGAATTC
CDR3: CASSQGRGQGSEF

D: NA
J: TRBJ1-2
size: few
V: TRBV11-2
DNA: TGTGCCAGCAGACCAACTGGACAGCACTATGGCTACACCTTC
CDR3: CASRPTGQHYGYTF

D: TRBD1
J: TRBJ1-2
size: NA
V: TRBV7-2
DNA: TGTGCCAGCAGCGGAGGGGTTGGGACAGCTGAGACGAGCTACACCTTC
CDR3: CASSGGVGTAETSYTF

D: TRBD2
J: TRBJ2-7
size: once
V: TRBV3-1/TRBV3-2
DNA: TGTGCCAGCAGTCTCGGTAGCGGGGGAACCTACGAGCAGTACTTC
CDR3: CASSLGSGGTYEQYF

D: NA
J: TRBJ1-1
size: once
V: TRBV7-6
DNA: TGTGCCAGCAGCTTAGGGGGTCTCGGGATGAACACTGAAGCTTTCTTT
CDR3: CASSLGGLGMNTEAFF

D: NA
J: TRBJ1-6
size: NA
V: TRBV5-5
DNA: TGTGCCAGCACTTATGGCCAGGGAAGTTCACCCCTCCACTTT
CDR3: CASTYGQGSSPLHF

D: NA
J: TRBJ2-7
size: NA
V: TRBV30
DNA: TGTGCCTGGAGTCCGGACAGTACCTACGAGCAGTACTTC
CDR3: CAWSPDSTYEQYF

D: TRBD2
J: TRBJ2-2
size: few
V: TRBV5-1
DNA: TGCGCCAGCAGCTTGTGGACTAGCGGGAGAGATAGCGGGGAGCTGTTTTTT
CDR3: CASSLWTSGRDSGELFF

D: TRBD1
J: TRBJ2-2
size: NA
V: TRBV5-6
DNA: TGTGCCAGCGGGCAGTACCAGGGGGACACCGGGGAGCTGTTTTTT
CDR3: CASGQYQGDTGELFF

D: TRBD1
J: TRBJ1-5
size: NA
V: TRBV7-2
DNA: TGTGCCAGCAGCTTACGGACAGGGTCGAATCAGCCCCAGCATTTT
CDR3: CASSLRTGSNQPQHF

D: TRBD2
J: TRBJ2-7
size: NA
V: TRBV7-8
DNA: TGTGCCAGCAGCTTACTCTTTGGGACTAGCCGAGCAAGGCAGTACTTC
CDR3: CASSLLFGTSRARQYF

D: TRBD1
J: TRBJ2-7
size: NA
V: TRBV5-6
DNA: TGTGCCAGCAGCTACCGACAGGGCGAGCAGTACTTC
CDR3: CASSYRQGEQYF

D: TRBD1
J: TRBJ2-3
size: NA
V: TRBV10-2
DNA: TGCGCCAGCAGTGGACAGGGTACAGATACGCAGTATTTT
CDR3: CASSGQGTDTQYF

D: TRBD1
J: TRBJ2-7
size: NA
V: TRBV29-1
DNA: TGCAGCGTGGCCGGGACAGCCTACGAGCAGTACTTC
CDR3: CSVAGTAYEQYF

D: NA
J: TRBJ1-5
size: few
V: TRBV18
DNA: TGTGCCAGCTCCCCCGAGGTAGGGGCGGATCAGCCCCAGCATTTT
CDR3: CASSPEVGADQPQHF

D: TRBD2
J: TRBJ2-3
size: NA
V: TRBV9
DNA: TGTGCCAGCAGCGTAGGCGGGGGGGACGTTACGCAGTATTTT
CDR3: CASSVGGGDVTQYF

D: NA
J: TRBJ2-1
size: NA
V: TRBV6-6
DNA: TGTGCCAGCAGGCCCTACTACGATGAGCAGTTCTTC
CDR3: CASRPYYDEQFF

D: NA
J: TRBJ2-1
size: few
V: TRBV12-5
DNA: TGTGCTAGTGGTTTGGTAGCGGGTGCCTACAATGAGCAGTTCTTC
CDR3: CASGLVAGAYNEQFF

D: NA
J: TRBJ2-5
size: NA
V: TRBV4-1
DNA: TGCGCCAGCAGCCAAGAGCTGGGCCGGGAGACCCAGTACTTC
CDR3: CASSQELGRETQYF

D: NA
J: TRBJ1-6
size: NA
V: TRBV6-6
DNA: TGTGCCAGCAGTTCGGCCACCCCACCGGGTTCACCCCTCCACTTT
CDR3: CASSSATPPGSPLHF

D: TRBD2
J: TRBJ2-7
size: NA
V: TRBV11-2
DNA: TGTGCCAGCAGCACGACACTAGCGGGAGGGCCTCTGGCGCAGTACTTC
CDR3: CASSTTLAGGPLAQYF

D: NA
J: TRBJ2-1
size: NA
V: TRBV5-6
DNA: TGTGCCAGCAACTACAGGGTCGGTGAGCAGTTCTTC
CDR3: CASNYRVGEQFF

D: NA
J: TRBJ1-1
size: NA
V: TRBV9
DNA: TGTGCCAGCAGCGTAGCCTTCGGGGTCGGCACTGAAGCTTTCTTT
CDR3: CASSVAFGVGTEAFF

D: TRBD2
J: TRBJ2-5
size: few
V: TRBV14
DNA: TGTGCCAGCACGACCGCTAGCGGTCCCCAGTACTTC
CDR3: CASTTASGPQYF

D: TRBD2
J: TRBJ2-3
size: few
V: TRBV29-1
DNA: TGCAGCGTTGGGCGACTGGGACTAGCGGGAGCAGATACGCAGTATTTT
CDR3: CSVGRLGLAGADTQYF

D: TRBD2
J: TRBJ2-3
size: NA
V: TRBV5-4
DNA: TGTGCCAGCAGCCTCGGACTAGCGGGAGGTTATACGCAGTATTTT
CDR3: CASSLGLAGGYTQYF

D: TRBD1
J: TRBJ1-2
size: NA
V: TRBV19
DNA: TGTGCCAGTACGCCGGGACAGGGGGGATATGGCTACACCTTC
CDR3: CASTPGQGGYGYTF

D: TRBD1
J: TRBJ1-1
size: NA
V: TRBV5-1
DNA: TGCGCCAGCAGCTTGGTGCCAGGGGGTACCACCTTAAACACTGAAGCTTTCTTT
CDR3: CASSLVPGGTTLNTEAFF

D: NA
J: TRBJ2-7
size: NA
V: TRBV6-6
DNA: TGTGCCAGCACGCGTCCACCCTCCTACGAGCAGTACTTC
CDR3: CASTRPPSYEQYF

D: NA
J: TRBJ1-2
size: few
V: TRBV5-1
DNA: TGCGCCAGCAGCACGGGACTGTTCTATGGCTACACCTTC
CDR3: CASSTGLFYGYTF

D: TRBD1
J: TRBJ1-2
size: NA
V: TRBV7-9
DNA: TGTGCCAGCAGGTTGACAGGGCGTAGAGCTAACTATGGCTACACCTTC
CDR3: CASRLTGRRANYGYTF

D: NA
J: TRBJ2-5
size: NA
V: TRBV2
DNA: TGTGCCAGCCATATTTCCGGAGGGAAAGAGACCCAGTACTTC
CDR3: CASHISGGKETQYF

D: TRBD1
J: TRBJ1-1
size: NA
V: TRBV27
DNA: TGTGCCAGCAGTTTCCGGGGGACAGGGATAAAGAACACTGAAGCTTTCTTT
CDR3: CASSFRGTGIKNTEAFF

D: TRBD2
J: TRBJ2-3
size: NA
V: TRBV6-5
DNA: TGTGCCAGCAGTTCACTAGCGGGGGGGGCAGATACGCAGTATTTT
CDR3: CASSSLAGGADTQYF

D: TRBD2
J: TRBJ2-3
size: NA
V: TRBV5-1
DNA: TGCGCCAGCAGCTCTGGTGGGACTAGCGGGGGGGCCGGTACGCAGTATTTT
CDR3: CASSSGGTSGGAGTQYF

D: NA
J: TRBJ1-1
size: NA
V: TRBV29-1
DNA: TGCAGCGTAAATAGGAACACTGAAGCTTTCTTT
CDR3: CSVNRNTEAFF

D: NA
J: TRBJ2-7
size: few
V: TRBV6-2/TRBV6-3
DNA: TGTGCCAGCAGTTTAAGACAGGCGCCCGAGCAGTACTTC
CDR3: CASSLRQAPEQYF

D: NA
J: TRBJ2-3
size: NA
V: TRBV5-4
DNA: TGTGCCAGCAGCTTGGTCTCTAGTGTGGATACGCAGTATTTT
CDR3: CASSLVSSVDTQYF

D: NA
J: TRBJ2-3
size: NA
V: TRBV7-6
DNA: TGTGCCAGCAGCTTAGCGATAGGCGGGGTAGCAGATACGCAGTATTTT
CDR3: CASSLAIGGVADTQYF

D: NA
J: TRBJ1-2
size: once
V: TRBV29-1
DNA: TGCAGCGTTGCGGGGGATGGCTACACCTTC
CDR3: CSVAGDGYTF

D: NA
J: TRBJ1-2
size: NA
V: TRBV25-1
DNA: TGTGCCAGCAGTAGGGGCTATGGCTACACCTTC
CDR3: CASSRGYGYTF

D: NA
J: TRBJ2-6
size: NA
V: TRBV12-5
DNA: TGTGCTAGTGGTCTCCGCGCCGGGGCCAACGTCCTGACTTTC
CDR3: CASGLRAGANVLTF

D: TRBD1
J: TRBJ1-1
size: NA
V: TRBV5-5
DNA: TGTGCCAGCAGCTTGGACCCCGGGACAGTTCCTCGAGCTTTCTTT
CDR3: CASSLDPGTVPRAFF

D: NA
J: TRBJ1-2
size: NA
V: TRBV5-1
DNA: TGCGCCAGCAGCTTGGGAGGGTGGGTCCATAATGGCTACACCTTC
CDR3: CASSLGGWVHNGYTF